Below are 10 T cell receptor beta chains sequenced from a single sample in a study of resident and recirculating memory T cells in vitiligo. Repertoires were generated with immunoSEQ multiplex PCR, while TCRdb's copy carries only in-frame clones and drops some. The sample lists about 42,000 clones, roughly 91% occurring once. Material for sequencing was blood. These receptors all come from a male donor with vitiligo.

The chain has TRBV5-1 and TRBJ1-4, with D unclear. The germline V gene encodes CDR1 SGHRS and CDR2 YFSETQ. V lost 0 bases, J lost 8 bases, and 11 bases lay in between. The CDR3 length is 14 residues. The CDR3 loop reads CASSLAVSREKLFF. CDR3 nucleotide sequence: TGCGCCAGCAGCTTGGCCGTTAGCCGGGAAAAACTGTTTTTT.

The chain couples TRBV5-4 to TRBJ2-3; the match to TRBD2 covers 11 bases. The CDR3 has 17 amino acids. J was trimmed by 4 bases and V by 4 bases; bases with no gene match: 11. The germline CDR1 and CDR2 sequences are SGHNT and YYREEE (reference sequence). CDR3 bases: TGTGCCAGCAGCCCTCCCACTAGCGGGGGCCGGGCAGATACGCAGTATTTT. Its translation: CASSPPTSGGRADTQYF. Full variable domain (missing parts from reference TRBV5-4 and TRBJ2-3): ETGVTQSPTHLIKTRGQQVTLRCSSQSGHNTVSWYQQALGQGPQFIFQYYREEENGRGNFPPRFSGLQFPNYSSELNVNALELDDSALYLCASSPPTSGGRADTQYFGPGTRLTVL.

The chain joins TRBV13 to TRBJ2-3, with a weak D call TRBD2 (5 bases). V was pared by 0 bases and J by 4 bases, with 8 bases between. From germline, CDR1 is PRHDT and CDR2 FYEKMQ (reference sequence). This CDR3 contains 14 residues. In DNA, the CDR3 is TGTGCCAGCAGCTTAGGACCGCGGGCAGATACGCAGTATTTT. Residues: CASSLGPRADTQYF.

This chain joins TRBV29-1 and TRBJ2-1, with 7 bases aligning to TRBD2. CDR1 and CDR2 (germline): SQVTM, ANQGSEA. V was clipped by 7 bases and J by 7 bases; unmatched bases: 10. CDR3 length: 13 residues. CDR3 coding DNA: TGCAGCGCCTTAGTTCGAGCGGGGAATGAGCAGTTCTTC. It specifies CSALVRAGNEQFF.

The chain joins TRBV6-1 to TRBJ2-1, with D possibly matching TRBD1 (6 bases). This CDR3 contains 16 residues. Germline V gives CDR1 MNHNS, CDR2 SASEGT. The V end was cut by 2 bases, the J end by 2 bases, with 13 bases between. This CDR3 reads CASSERGTAPYNEQFF. CDR3 bases: TGTGCCAGCAGTGAAAGGGGGACCGCCCCCTACAATGAGCAGTTCTTC.

The gene calls are TRBV6-6 and TRBJ2-1; TRBD2 might be the D (6 bases). V lost 10 bases and J 0 bases, leaving 10 bases between the germline ends. In germline, CDR1 is MNHNY, CDR2 SVGAGI (reference sequence). The CDR3 runs to 13 residues. The CDR3 region is CATLGLSYNEQFF. In nucleotides, the CDR3 is TGTGCCACCCTGGGACTCTCCTACAATGAGCAGTTCTTC.

This chain joins TRBV30 and TRBJ1-1; perhaps TRBD1 as D (5 bases). The germline V gene has CDR1 GTSNPN and CDR2 SVGIG (reference sequence). V was shortened by 2 bases and J by 8 bases, with 18 bases between the two germline ends. This CDR3 is 14 amino acids long. The CDR3 bases are TGTGCCTGGAGTACGGTGGGGGACTATGGAGAAGCTTTCTTT. It is translated as CAWSTVGDYGEAFF.

This rearrangement joins TRBV5-1 to TRBJ2-1; 14 positions match TRBD2. This CDR3 has 16 amino acids. The V gene end was trimmed by 4 bases and the J gene end by 9 bases; junction bases not matched to a gene: 9. CDR1 is SGHRS, CDR2 YFSETQ, per germline. The CDR3 protein is CASSGTSGGDRSEQFF. The CDR3 DNA reads as TGCGCCAGCAGCGGGACTAGCGGGGGAGATAGGAGTGAGCAGTTCTTC.

This clone came up a few times. The chain couples TRBV27 to TRBJ1-6; 8 bases line up with TRBD1. There are 14 residues in the CDR3. With V trimmed by 0 bases and J by 9 bases, 1 base remained unmatched. Germline lookup yields CDR1 MNHEY and CDR2 SMNVEV (reference sequence). Here the CDR3 reads CASSLSGTGSPLHF. In DNA, the CDR3 is TGTGCCAGCAGTTTATCGGGGACAGGTTCACCCCTCCACTTT.

The chain is built from TRBV4-3 and TRBJ1-6; a possible D gene is TRBD1 (5 bases). CDR3 length: 14 amino acids. Germline lookup yields CDR1 LGHNA and CDR2 YSLEER. V lost 3 bases and J lost 9, with 12 bases in between. CDR3 DNA: TGCGCCAGCAGCCATGGGGCCTACCCTTCACCCCTCCACTTT. This sequence encodes CASSHGAYPSPLHF.